This TCR beta chain stems from a study of response to subunit inactivated influenza vaccine. General study results and limits: Authors suggested that a seasonal influenza vaccination recruits few new T cells each time.

Comments on this clonotype: Its antigen remains unknown.

The CDR3 is 13 residues long. Trimming stripped 4 bases from V and 0 bases from J, with 6 bases between. Germline lookup yields CDR1 DFQATT and CDR2 SNEGSKA (reference sequence). TCRdb used MiXCR to reprocess the RT-PCR reads, holding one entry per CDR3 protein. The table shows 650,000 to 800,000 distinct CDR3 sequences, with around 20% occurring only once. Source: PBMCs from blood, taken roughly 5 days after vaccination. This clonotype was obtained from a man aged 45 to 65 who received an inactivated influenza vaccine. The J gene is TRBJ1-4, the V gene TRBV20-1; the D is unclear. DNA for the CDR3: TGCAGTGCTATTTCTGCAACTAATGAAAAACTGTTTTTT. Translating gives CSAISATNEKLFF.